The source of this T cell receptor (beta chain) is a study of T cells in Graves' hyperthyroidism and ophthalmopathy. Per the germline V gene, CDR1 is SQVTM and CDR2 is ANQGSEA. There are 13 residues in the CDR3. The junction had 7 bases not matched to a gene; V was cut back by 7 bases and J by 4 bases. There were TCR beta CDR3 regions amplified from RNA transcripts. An initial round of RT-PCR targeting the TCR CDR3 relied on the HTBI primer set. Each CDR3 protein is one row after TCRdb ran MiXCR on the multiplex PCR reads. The sample shows around 800,000 distinct CDR3 sequences, over 35% of them seen only once. This clonotype was counted many times.

The sequence was collected from a man younger than 30 with Graves' hyperthyroidism. Sequencing input: blood. The chain joins TRBV29-1 to TRBJ2-7, with TRBD1 matching 10 bases. The CDR3 coding sequence is TGCAGCGCGTCCGGGACAGGGGCTTACGAGCAGTACTTC. It encodes CSASGTGAYEQYF.